This T cell receptor beta chain was recovered during a study of T cell repertoires in cytomegalovirus infection. The study's findings and limits: CMV-specific TCR beta clonotypes restricted by HLA-C dominated the ex vivo response.

TCRdb used MiXCR to reprocess the reads, holding one entry per CDR3 protein. The sample contains about 440,000 distinct CDR3 sequences, 25% to 40% of which appear only once. As regards this clonotype: Its antigen is currently unknown.

Trimming left V 7 bases short and J 0 bases short, with 10 bases between. The V gene's germline CDR1 is LNHDA and CDR2 SQIVND (reference sequence). This CDR3 region has 15 residues. The sample comprised PBMCs. The gene calls are TRBV19 and TRBJ1-6; D call uncertain. This TCR was sampled from a human donor in good health (CMV status not recorded). Some clones in this sample may be carry-over from other donors' samples. DNA of the CDR3: TGTGCCAGTACCAGTCAGAGCTCCTATAATTCACCCCTCCACTTT. Its translation: CASTSQSSYNSPLHF.